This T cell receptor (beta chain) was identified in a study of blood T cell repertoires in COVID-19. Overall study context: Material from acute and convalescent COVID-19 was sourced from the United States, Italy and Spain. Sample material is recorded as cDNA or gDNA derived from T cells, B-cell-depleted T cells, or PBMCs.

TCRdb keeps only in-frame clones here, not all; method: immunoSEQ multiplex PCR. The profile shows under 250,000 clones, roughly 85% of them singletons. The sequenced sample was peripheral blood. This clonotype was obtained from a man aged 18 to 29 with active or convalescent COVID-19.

The CDR3 is CASSMGLAASEQFF. The CDR3 region has the DNA TGTGCCAGTAGTATGGGACTAGCGGCCAGTGAGCAGTTCTTC. V and J are TRBV19 and TRBJ2-1; 11 nucleotides line up with TRBD2. The CDR3 covers 14 residues. Germline values: CDR1 LNHDA, CDR2 SQIVND (reference sequence). With 3 bases clipped from V and 9 bases from J, the junction kept 4 bases outside the gene matches.